A selection of T cell receptor beta chains follows, all from one sample in a study of spatial heterogeneity in lung cancer. Using its own MiXCR run on the 5' RACE reads, TCRdb lists one record per CDR3 protein. The sample holds about 38,000 distinct CDR3 sequences, 7.5% to 8% seen once. Sequenced material: PBMCs, taken at surgery. These receptors came from a male donor with early-stage non-small cell lung cancer. Each CDR3 is given with its conserved first and last residue. D genes are given only for firm matches. Rows may omit the clone size; those that give it use once, few, many or a size class.

clone_size: many
v_call: TRBV7-2
d_call: TRBD2
j_call: TRBJ2-5
cdr3_aa: CASSLAGGPVETQYF
cdr3_nt: TGTGCCAGCAGTCTAGCGGGAGGGCCTGTAGAGACCCAGTACTTC

clone_size: once
v_call: TRBV6-5
d_call: NA
j_call: TRBJ2-1
cdr3_aa: CASSYRASYNEQFF
cdr3_nt: TGTGCCAGCAGTTACAGGGCCTCCTACAATGAGCAGTTCTTC

clone_size: many
v_call: TRBV12-3/TRBV12-4
d_call: NA
j_call: TRBJ1-1
cdr3_aa: CASSKRLNTEAFF
cdr3_nt: TGTGCCAGCAGTAAGCGATTGAACACTGAAGCTTTCTTT

clone_size: NA
v_call: TRBV6-1
d_call: TRBD2
j_call: TRBJ2-1
cdr3_aa: CASSERSSGNYNEQFF
cdr3_nt: TGTGCCAGCAGTGAAAGGTCTAGCGGGAACTACAATGAGCAGTTCTTC

clone_size: NA
v_call: TRBV5-4
d_call: NA
j_call: TRBJ1-1
cdr3_aa: CASSPRTVSNTEAFF
cdr3_nt: TGTGCCAGCAGCCCAAGGACAGTCAGTAACACTGAAGCCTTCTTT

clone_size: many
v_call: TRBV11-3
d_call: TRBD1
j_call: TRBJ1-1
cdr3_aa: CASSEGTGKRMNTEAFF
cdr3_nt: TGTGCCAGCAGCGAAGGGACAGGGAAAAGGATGAACACTGAAGCTTTCTTT

clone_size: many
v_call: TRBV28
d_call: NA
j_call: TRBJ1-5
cdr3_aa: CATGSGSGNQPQHF
cdr3_nt: TGTGCCACCGGCTCGGGATCTGGCAATCAGCCCCAGCATTTT

clone_size: many
v_call: TRBV2
d_call: NA
j_call: TRBJ2-3
cdr3_aa: CASSEVQSGSTDTQYF
cdr3_nt: TGTGCCAGCAGTGAAGTACAGTCTGGTAGCACAGATACGCAGTATTTT

clone_size: many
v_call: TRBV7-2
d_call: NA
j_call: TRBJ1-6
cdr3_aa: CASSPRVGSPLHF
cdr3_nt: TGTGCCAGCAGCCCCAGGGTGGGGTCACCCCTCCACTTT

clone_size: NA
v_call: TRBV29-1
d_call: NA
j_call: TRBJ2-5
cdr3_aa: CSVEREDETQYF
cdr3_nt: TGCAGCGTTGAAAGAGAGGATGAGACCCAGTACTTC

clone_size: NA
v_call: TRBV7-9
d_call: TRBD1
j_call: TRBJ1-6
cdr3_aa: CASSLLPQQGASPLHF
cdr3_nt: TGTGCCAGCAGCTTACTCCCCCAACAGGGGGCTTCACCCCTCCACTTT

clone_size: many
v_call: TRBV20-1
d_call: NA
j_call: TRBJ1-1
cdr3_aa: CSRADHRPRNTEAFF
cdr3_nt: TGCTCAAGGGCGGACCACAGACCGAGGAACACTGAAGCTTTCTTT

clone_size: many
v_call: TRBV29-1
d_call: TRBD1
j_call: TRBJ2-1
cdr3_aa: CSGTGGYNEQFF
cdr3_nt: TGCAGCGGGACAGGGGGATACAATGAGCAGTTCTTC

clone_size: NA
v_call: TRBV7-9
d_call: TRBD2
j_call: TRBJ2-3
cdr3_aa: CASSSTSETQYF
cdr3_nt: TGTGCCAGCAGCTCGACTAGCGAGACGCAGTATTTT

clone_size: many
v_call: TRBV29-1
d_call: NA
j_call: TRBJ2-5
cdr3_aa: CSALGVLETQYF
cdr3_nt: TGCAGCGCCCTCGGGGTCTTAGAGACCCAGTACTTC

clone_size: many
v_call: TRBV20-1
d_call: TRBD1
j_call: TRBJ2-1
cdr3_aa: CSADGQGENEQFF
cdr3_nt: TGCAGTGCCGACGGACAGGGGGAAAATGAGCAGTTCTTC

clone_size: hyperexpanded
v_call: TRBV7-8
d_call: TRBD2
j_call: TRBJ2-1
cdr3_aa: CAIRTARLAGHNEQFF
cdr3_nt: TGTGCCATCCGGACGGCCAGACTAGCGGGGCACAATGAGCAGTTCTTC

clone_size: few
v_call: TRBV20-1
d_call: NA
j_call: TRBJ1-4
cdr3_aa: CSARESGVANEKLFF
cdr3_nt: TGCAGTGCTAGAGAGTCGGGGGTCGCTAATGAAAAACTGTTTTTT

clone_size: NA
v_call: TRBV7-2
d_call: NA
j_call: TRBJ1-4
cdr3_aa: CASSLAFMDPPWKLFF
cdr3_nt: TGTGCCAGCAGCTTAGCGTTTATGGACCCCCCGTGGAAACTGTTTTTT

clone_size: many
v_call: TRBV11-3
d_call: NA
j_call: TRBJ2-1
cdr3_aa: CASSQFIADSSYNEQFF
cdr3_nt: TGTGCCAGCAGCCAATTCATAGCGGATTCCTCCTACAATGAGCAGTTCTTC

clone_size: few
v_call: TRBV2
d_call: NA
j_call: TRBJ1-6
cdr3_aa: CASVGEFQGNSPLHF
cdr3_nt: TGTGCCAGCGTCGGGGAGTTCCAGGGTAATTCACCCCTCCACTTT